This T cell receptor (beta chain) is drawn from a study of T-cell reconstitution after alpha-beta-depleted transplantation in children. This CDR3 spans 15 amino acids. Germline values: CDR1 SGHRS, CDR2 YFSETQ. Trimming took off 3 bases at V and 2 bases at J, with 11 bases between the two ends. Unique molecular identifiers were incorporated into the prepared TCRbeta library. TCRdb reanalysed the PCR reads using MiXCR and keeps one entry per CDR3 protein. The sample holds 450,000 to 600,000 distinct CDR3 sequences, around 18% seen once. The source was PBMCs from the stem cell graft donor, collected from the stem cell graft. This chain links TRBV5-1 with TRBJ1-4; no clear D gene. This TCR was recovered from a human donor who donated a stem cell graft to a child with acute lymphoblastic leukemia. The CDR3 DNA is TGCGCCAGCAGCTGGACCACAACGACTAATGAAAAACTGTTTTTT. Its translation is CASSWTTTTNEKLFF.